One sample yielded the 16 T cell receptor beta chains listed below, sequenced in a study of blood T cell repertoires in COVID-19. Profiled with immunoSEQ multiplex PCR; TCRdb holds only in-frame clones, not every one. The table has 180,000 or so clones, 80% to 90% seen once. The sample was peripheral blood. Receptors were obtained from a human donor with active or convalescent COVID-19. The donor label of this sample is uncertain.

CDR3 sequence reads: CASSQRVAGGQETQYF. Written as DNA, the CDR3 is TGCGCCAGCAGCCAACGGGTAGCGGGGGGCCAAGAGACCCAGTACTTC. This chain links TRBV4-1 with TRBJ2-5, with TRBD2 matching 10 bases. The junction had 4 bases not matched to a gene; V was cut back by 2 bases and J by 1 base. The germline gives CDR1 MGHRA, CDR2 YSYEKL. The CDR3 is 16 residues long.

The chain recombines TRBV6-6 with TRBJ2-1; D is undetermined. CDR1 and CDR2 (germline): MNHNY, SVGAGI (reference sequence). The length of the CDR3 is 14 residues. V lost 3 bases and J lost 2, with 8 bases in between. The CDR3 here is CASSYLGPYNEQFF. For the CDR3, the DNA is TGTGCCAGCAGTTATCTAGGCCCCTACAATGAGCAGTTCTTC.

The rearrangement joins TRBV7-2 to TRBJ2-1; possible D gene TRBD2, 6 bases. The V gene lost 1 base and the J gene lost 0 bases, with 10 bases spanning the gap. The germline CDR1 and CDR2 sequences are SGHTA and FQGNSA. This CDR3 region has 16 residues. The CDR3 protein is CASSLVLGSSYNEQFF. Written as DNA, the CDR3 is TGTGCCAGCAGCTTAGTACTCGGGAGCTCCTACAATGAGCAGTTCTTC.

The CDR3 sequence: CATSVSAGTYEQYF. CDR3 sequence (DNA): TGTGCCACCAGTGTTTCAGCGGGGACCTACGAGCAGTACTTC. This sequence joins TRBV24-1 and TRBJ2-7, with TRBD2 identical over 7 bases. Losses at the gene ends were 5 bases for V and 2 bases for J; bases not matched to a gene: 5. Germline V gives CDR1 KGHDR, CDR2 SFDVKD. The CDR3 contains 14 residues.

The chain is built from TRBV18 and TRBJ1-5, with D unclear. From germline, CDR1 is KGHSH and CDR2 LQKENI. The germline V and J ends were trimmed by 0 bases and 2 bases, with 8 bases remaining between them. This CDR3 spans 15 amino acids. CDR3 amino acids: CASSPPNSGNQPQHF. CDR3 nucleotide sequence: TGTGCCAGCTCACCACCGAACTCTGGCAATCAGCCCCAGCATTTT.

The table lists this clone with a count of one. This chain links TRBV3-1 (or the pseudogene TRBV3-2) with TRBJ2-7; 9 nucleotides align to TRBD1. V dropped 5 bases and J dropped 8; count of bases not matched to a gene: 4. CDR3 length equals 12 residues. The germline CDR1 and CDR2 sequences are LGHDT and YNNKEL (reference sequence). In DNA, the CDR3 is TGTGCCAGCAGCGCGGACAGGGGCAAGCAGTACTTC. Encoded protein: CASSADRGKQYF.

The rearrangement joins TRBV6-5 to TRBJ2-5; 14 bases fit TRBD2. V gave up 7 bases and J gave up 6 bases; unmatched junction bases: 7. Germline V gene sequence: CDR1 MNHEY, CDR2 SVGAGI. CDR3 length equals 15 residues. The CDR3 DNA follows: TGTGCCAGCAAAGCGGGACTAGCGGGGGTTAAGACCCAGTACTTC. Translated, it gives CASKAGLAGVKTQYF.

The rearrangement joins TRBV21-1 to TRBJ2-3; the table's TRBD2 call for D was not verified on the DNA. TRBV21-1 is shown as a pseudogene. CDR3 size: 20 residues. The CDR3: CASSKTSGLKSEGLTDTQYF. The CDR3 DNA sequence: TGTGCCAGCAGCAAGACTAGCGGGTTAAAGTCGGAGGGTTTAACAGATACGCAGTATTTT.

The chain carries TRBV28 and TRBJ1-5; 7 bases align to TRBD1. Germline values: CDR1 MDHEN, CDR2 SYDVKM. CDR3 size: 18 residues. V gave up 5 bases and J gave up 0 bases; unmatched junction bases: 13. The CDR3 here is CASSLPWRGPYSNQPQHF. The CDR3 DNA reads TGTGCCAGCAGTCTTCCTTGGAGGGGGCCCTATAGCAATCAGCCCCAGCATTTT.

The V call is TRBV30, the J call TRBJ2-3; D gene uncertain. CDR3 length equals 12 residues. The V end lost 4 bases, the J end lost 0 bases, and 5 bases lay between the germline ends. The germline V gene has CDR1 GTSNPN and CDR2 SVGIG (reference sequence). CDR3 sequence (DNA): TGTGCCTGGACCCTTAGCACAGATACGCAGTATTTT. Translation gives CAWTLSTDTQYF.

The chain recombines TRBV7-2 with TRBJ2-3; no clear D gene. V lost 6 bases, J lost 5 bases, and 12 bases lay in between. CDR3 length: 13 amino acids. Germline CDR1 and CDR2: SGHTA and FQGNSA. The CDR3 here is CASRRSRGDTQYF. The CDR3 nucleotides read TGTGCCAGCAGGCGGTCCAGAGGAGATACGCAGTATTTT.

The gene calls are TRBV6-5 and TRBJ2-7; 9 nucleotides align to TRBD1. Trimming removed 3 bases from V and 2 bases from J; junction bases left unmatched: 5. Germline V CDR1 and CDR2: MNHEY, SVGAGI. This CDR3 is 15 amino acids long. This CDR3 reads CASSYDRGLTYEQYF. In DNA, the CDR3 is TGTGCCAGCAGTTATGACAGGGGGTTAACCTACGAGCAGTACTTC.

The V and J genes are TRBV2 and TRBJ2-3; perhaps TRBD1 as D (6 bases). Germline V gene data show CDR1 as SNHLY and CDR2 as FYNNEI. Trimming cost V 7 bases and J 5 bases, with 19 bases left between them. The CDR3 extends over 15 amino acids. The CDR3 loop reads CASTLRGTLGDTQYF. Here the CDR3 DNA reads TGTGCCAGCACCTTGAGGGGGACCCTTGGAGATACGCAGTATTTT.

The chain combines TRBV28 with TRBJ1-2; D is uncertain. CDR1 and CDR2 (germline): MDHEN, SYDVKM. Trimming removed 7 bases from V and 6 bases from J, with 15 bases in between. The CDR3 covers 13 residues. The CDR3 here is CASTPPQRDGYTF. CDR3 coding DNA: TGTGCCAGCACCCCACCCCAGCGGGATGGCTACACCTTC.

The chain combines TRBV11-2 with TRBJ1-1, with TRBD1 matching over 7 bases. V shed 5 bases and J 0 bases; nucleotides not matched to a gene: 6. Per the germline V gene, CDR1 is SGHAT and CDR2 is FQNNGV. The CDR3 spans 15 residues. CDR3 in DNA: TGTGCCAGCAGCGTACAGGGGAATCTGAACACTGAAGCTTTCTTT. Translation gives CASSVQGNLNTEAFF.

Comment on this clone: At one of its ends the junction is not consistent with the germline gene, which may arise from a read error. The J gene is TRBJ2-3, the V gene TRBV7-7; 8 bases align to TRBD2. CDR1 and CDR2 (germline): SSHAT, FNYEAQ (reference sequence). This CDR3 is built from 15 residues. CDR3: CASSLGLAGGDTQYF. The DNA of the CDR3 is TGTGCTAGCAGCTTAGGGCTAGCGGGCGGAGATACGCAGTATTTT.